This T cell receptor (beta chain) came from a study of immune characterization of retroperitoneal liposarcoma. V lost 9 bases, J lost 10 bases, and 15 bases stayed unmatched. The CDR3 sequence is 14 residues long. Germline V gene sequence: CDR1 MNHNS, CDR2 SASEGT. TCRdb re-called the PCR reads with MiXCR, one entry per CDR3 protein. The table includes some 9,600 distinct CDR3 sequences, less than 40% detected once. The sequenced sample was tumor tissue. The V and J genes are TRBV6-1 and TRBJ2-1, with 7 bases fitting TRBD1. This clonotype was sampled from a female donor with retroperitoneal liposarcoma. Here the CDR3 reads CARDRTGFYYEQFF. In DNA form, the CDR3 reads TGTGCCAGGGATCGGACAGGCTTCTACTACGAGCAGTTCTTC.